The entry below gives a single TCR beta chain sequence along with its context. Original handling: Using reference gene primer amplification, nucleated cell counts were estimated. This table comes from immunoSEQ multiplex PCR, and its TCRdb copy is limited to in-frame clones, with some not included. V and J calls and clone size are as listed in that table; D and trimming were resolved from the DNA. The sample has 150,000 to 200,000 clones, around 80% seen once. This CDR3 region has 15 residues. The V gene lost 0 bases and the J gene lost 2 bases, with 8 bases spanning the gap. Germline V gives CDR1 MGHRA, CDR2 YSYEKL. The data belong to a study of blood T cell repertoires in COVID-19.

The source is a young man with active or convalescent COVID-19. This chain connects TRBV4-1 to TRBJ1-5, with no clear D. Sequences were obtained from peripheral blood. Written as DNA, the CDR3 is TGCGCCAGCAGCCAAGACGGGGTGGGCAATCAGCCCCAGCATTTT. Translating gives CASSQDGVGNQPQHF.